The sequence of this TCR beta chain was determined in a study of blood T cell repertoires in COVID-19. Background on the study: Nucleic acid was either cDNA or gDNA, and it came from T cells, B-cell-depleted T cells, or PBMCs.

In the original analysis: Amplification of reference gene primers was used by the study to estimate nucleated cell counts. Data came from immunoSEQ multiplex PCR; TCRdb stores just in-frame clones and leaves some out. That table furnishes V, J and clone size, whereas the DNA furnished D and trimming. The table shows 200,000 to 250,000 clones, with roughly 80% occurring only once. The germline gives CDR1 MNHEY, CDR2 SVGEGT. This CDR3 spans 16 amino acids. V lost 6 bases and J lost 3; bases outside the gene matches: 12. This clonotype was obtained from an older woman who had recovered from COVID-19. The J gene is TRBJ1-1, the V gene TRBV6-2 or TRBV6-3; 8 bases are a match to TRBD1. The sequenced sample was peripheral blood. The CDR3 DNA is TGTGCCAGCAGCTATCCGACAGGGGATCGAGACACTGAAGCTTTCTTT. Protein sequence: CASSYPTGDRDTEAFF.